The clone carrying this T cell receptor (beta chain) was detected once. These data are taken from a study of shared clonotypes between healthy human individuals. CDR3 length: 15 residues. Trimming removed 3 bases from V and 6 bases from J, with 17 bases in between. CDR1 and CDR2 (germline): MDHEN, SYDVKM. TCRdb keeps only in-frame clones here, not all; method: immunoSEQ multiplex PCR. The data show over a million clones, with about 84% seen just once and under 0.8% held by the top ten. The sequenced sample consisted of memory CD4+ T cells from PBMCs. Subset meaning: CD45RA-negative fraction. The rearrangement uses TRBV28 and TRBJ1-2, with TRBD1 as a possible D gene (6 bases). The TCR originated in a man in his late teens or twenties in good health. Some clones in this sample may be carry-over from other donors' samples. CDR3 sequence: CASSLAGQVWNGYTF. The DNA of the CDR3 is TGTGCCAGCAGTTTGGCGGGACAAGTGTGGAATGGCTACACCTTC.